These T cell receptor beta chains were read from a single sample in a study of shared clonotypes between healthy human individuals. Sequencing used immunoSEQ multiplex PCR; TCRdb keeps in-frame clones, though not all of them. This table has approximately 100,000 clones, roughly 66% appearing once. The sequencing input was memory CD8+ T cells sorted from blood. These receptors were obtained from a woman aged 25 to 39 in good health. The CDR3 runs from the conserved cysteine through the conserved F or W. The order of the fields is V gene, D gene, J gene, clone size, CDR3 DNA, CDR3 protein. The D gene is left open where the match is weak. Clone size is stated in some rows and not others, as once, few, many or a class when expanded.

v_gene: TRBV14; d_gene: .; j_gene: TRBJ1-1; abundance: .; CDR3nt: TGTGCCAGCAGCGCCCGACAGAATAGGTATCCTGAAGCTTTCTTT; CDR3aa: CASSARQNRYPEAFF
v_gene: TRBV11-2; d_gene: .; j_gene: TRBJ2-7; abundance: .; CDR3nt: TGTGCCAGCAGCTTAGATCGGGGGCGGGTTAGCTACGAGCAGTACTTC; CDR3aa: CASSLDRGRVSYEQYF
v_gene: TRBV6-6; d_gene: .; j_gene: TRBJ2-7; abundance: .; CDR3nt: TGTGCCAGCAGTTGGTCTGAAGAGCCCACCTACGAGCAGTACTTC; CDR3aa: CASSWSEEPTYEQYF
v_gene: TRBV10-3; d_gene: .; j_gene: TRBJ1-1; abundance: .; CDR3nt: TGTGCCATCCGGGCAACCACTGAAGCTTTCTTT; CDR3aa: CAIRATTEAFF
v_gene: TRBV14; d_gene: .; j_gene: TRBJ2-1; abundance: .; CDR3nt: TGTGCCAGCAGCCAAGACATTTCGACTTGGTACGATGAGCAGTTCTTC; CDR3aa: CASSQDISTWYDEQFF
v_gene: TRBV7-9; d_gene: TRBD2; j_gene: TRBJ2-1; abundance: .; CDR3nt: TGTGCCAGCAGCTCAGAACCGGGACTAGCGATTGATTACAATGAGCAGTTCTTC; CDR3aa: CASSSEPGLAIDYNEQFF
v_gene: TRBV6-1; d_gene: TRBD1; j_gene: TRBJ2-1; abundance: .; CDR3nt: TGTGCCAGCAGGACGGCCGGGACAGGGGGCAATGAGCAGTTCTTC; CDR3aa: CASRTAGTGGNEQFF
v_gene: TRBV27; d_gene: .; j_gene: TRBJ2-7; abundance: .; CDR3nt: TGTGCCAGCAGTTTACGGCGGGGGCTCTACGAGCAGTACTTC; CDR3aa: CASSLRRGLYEQYF
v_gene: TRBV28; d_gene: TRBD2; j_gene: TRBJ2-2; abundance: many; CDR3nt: TGTGCCAGCAGTTTATTTTCCCAGGCCCGGACTAGCGGGAGGGCCGGGGAGCTGTTTTTT; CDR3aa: CASSLFSQARTSGRAGELFF
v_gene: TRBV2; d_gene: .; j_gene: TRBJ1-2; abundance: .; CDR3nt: TGTGCCAGCAAGGGGGATGGCTACACCTTC; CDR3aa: CASKGDGYTF
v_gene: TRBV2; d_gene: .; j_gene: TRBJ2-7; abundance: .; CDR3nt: TGTGCCAGCAGTGTGCGGGGCGAGCAGTACTTC; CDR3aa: CASSVRGEQYF
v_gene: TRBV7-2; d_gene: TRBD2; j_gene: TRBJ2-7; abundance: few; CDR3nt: TGTGCCAGCAGCTGGACTAGCGGGAGTGGTGAGCAGTACTTC; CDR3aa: CASSWTSGSGEQYF
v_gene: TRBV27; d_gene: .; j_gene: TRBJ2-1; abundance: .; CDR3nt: TGTGCCAGCAGTTTATGGTCGCGAAATGAGCAGTTCTTC; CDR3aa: CASSLWSRNEQFF
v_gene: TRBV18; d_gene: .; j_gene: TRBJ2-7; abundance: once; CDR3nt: TGTGCCAGCTCTCAGCCCTACGAGCAGTACTTC; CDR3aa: CASSQPYEQYF
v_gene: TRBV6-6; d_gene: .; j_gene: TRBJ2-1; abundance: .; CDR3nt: TGTGCCAGCAGCCAGGGATCCGAGAATGAGCAGTTCTTC; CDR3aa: CASSQGSENEQFF
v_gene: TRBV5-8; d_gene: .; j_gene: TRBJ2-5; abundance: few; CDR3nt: TGTGCCAGCAGCCCGCCCGGGGGCAGGACCCAGTACTTC; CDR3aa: CASSPPGGRTQYF
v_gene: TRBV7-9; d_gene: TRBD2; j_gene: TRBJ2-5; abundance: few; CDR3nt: TGTGCCAGCAGCGGCCGGACTAGCGGGACCTTCGTGGAGACCCAGTACTTC; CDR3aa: CASSGRTSGTFVETQYF
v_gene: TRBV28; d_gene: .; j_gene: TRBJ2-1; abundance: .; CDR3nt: TGTGCCAGCAGTTCCCCGGCAGAGAGCTCCTACAATGAGCAGTTCTTC; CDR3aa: CASSSPAESSYNEQFF
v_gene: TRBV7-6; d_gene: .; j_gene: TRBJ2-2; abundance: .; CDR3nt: TGTGCCAGCAGCGCGACCGACCCGGCTGGGGAGCTGTTTTTT; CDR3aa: CASSATDPAGELFF
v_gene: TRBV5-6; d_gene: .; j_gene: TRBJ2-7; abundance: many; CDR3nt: TGTGCCAGCAGCTTGGCGACAGTGGTAAACGAGCAGTACTTC; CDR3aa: CASSLATVVNEQYF
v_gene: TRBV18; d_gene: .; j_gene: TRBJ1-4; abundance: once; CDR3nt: TGTGCCAGCTCACCACGGAGGCCTAACGGGGAAAAACTGTTTTTT; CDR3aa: CASSPRRPNGEKLFF
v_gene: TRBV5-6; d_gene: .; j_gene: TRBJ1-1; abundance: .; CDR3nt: TGTGCCAGCAGCTTGGTCAGGGATACTGAAGCTTTCTTT; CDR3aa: CASSLVRDTEAFF
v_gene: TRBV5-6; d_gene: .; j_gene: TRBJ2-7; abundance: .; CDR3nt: TGTGCCAGCAGCTTTAATATAGGTGTGTTTGAGCAGTACTTC; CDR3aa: CASSFNIGVFEQYF
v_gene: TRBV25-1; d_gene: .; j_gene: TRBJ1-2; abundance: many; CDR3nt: TGTGCCAGCAGTAACAGGGAAGATGGCTACACCTTC; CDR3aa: CASSNREDGYTF
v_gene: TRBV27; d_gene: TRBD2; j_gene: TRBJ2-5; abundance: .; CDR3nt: TGTGCCAGCAGCGGAGGTAGCGGGAGGCTGGAGACCCAGTACTTC; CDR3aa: CASSGGSGRLETQYF
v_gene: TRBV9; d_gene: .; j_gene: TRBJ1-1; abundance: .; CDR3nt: TGTGCCAGCAGCGTTGATAAGGGACACTTGAGGACTGAAGCTTTCTTT; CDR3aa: CASSVDKGHLRTEAFF
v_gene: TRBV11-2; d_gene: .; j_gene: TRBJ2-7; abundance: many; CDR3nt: TGTGCCAGCAGCTTAGAGTGGCCCAGCGCTCCCTACGAGCAGTACTTC; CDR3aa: CASSLEWPSAPYEQYF
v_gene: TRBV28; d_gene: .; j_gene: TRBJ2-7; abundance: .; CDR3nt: TGTGCCAGCAAGACCGGTGGCGGTAGTTCCTACGAGCAGTACTTC; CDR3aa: CASKTGGGSSYEQYF
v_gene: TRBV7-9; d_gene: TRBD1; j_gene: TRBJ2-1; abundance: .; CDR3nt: TGTGCCAGCAGCCCTCGACAGGGGGCTAGCGGCCTCAATGAGCAGTTCTTC; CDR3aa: CASSPRQGASGLNEQFF
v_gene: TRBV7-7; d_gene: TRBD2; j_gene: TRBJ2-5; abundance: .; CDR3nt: TGTGCCAGCAGCTTAGGAACTAGCGGAATCCAAGAGACCCAGTACTTC; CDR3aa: CASSLGTSGIQETQYF
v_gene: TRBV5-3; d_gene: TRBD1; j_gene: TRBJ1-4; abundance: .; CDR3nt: TGTGCCTTCCGACGACCAAACCGGGACAGGGGGACGAATGAAAAACTGTTTTTT; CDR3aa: CAFRRPNRDRGTNEKLFF
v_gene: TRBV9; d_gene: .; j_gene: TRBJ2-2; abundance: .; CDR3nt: TGTGCCAGCAGCGTAGGGTACCACTTGGGGACCGGGGAGCTGTTTTTT; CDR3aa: CASSVGYHLGTGELFF
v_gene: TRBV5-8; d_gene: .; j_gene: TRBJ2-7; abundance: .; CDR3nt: TGTGCCAGCAGCTTGGGGCAGGTCTCCTACGAGCAGTACTTC; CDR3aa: CASSLGQVSYEQYF
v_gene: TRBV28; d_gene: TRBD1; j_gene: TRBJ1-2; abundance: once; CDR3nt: TGTGCCAGCAGTTTCGGGACAGGAAACTATGGCTACACCTTC; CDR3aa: CASSFGTGNYGYTF
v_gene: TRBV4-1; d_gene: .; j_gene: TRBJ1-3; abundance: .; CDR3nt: TGCGCCAGCAGCCTCCGATTACCAAAAGGGAACACCATATATTTT; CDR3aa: CASSLRLPKGNTIYF
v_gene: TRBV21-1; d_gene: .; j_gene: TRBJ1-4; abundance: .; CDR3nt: TGTGCCAGCAGCAAATCTATACAAGGGAATGAAAAACTGTTTTTT; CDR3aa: CASSKSIQGNEKLFF
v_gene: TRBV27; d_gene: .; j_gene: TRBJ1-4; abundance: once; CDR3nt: TGTGCCAGCAGATCGGGGGGCGCGAGCGAAAAACTGTTTTTT; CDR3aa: CASRSGGASEKLFF
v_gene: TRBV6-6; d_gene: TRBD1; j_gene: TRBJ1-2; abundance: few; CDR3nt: TGTGCCAGCAGGGAGGGACAGGAAACCAATGGCTACACCTTC; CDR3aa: CASREGQETNGYTF
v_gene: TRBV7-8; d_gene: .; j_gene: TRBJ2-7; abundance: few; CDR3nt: TGTGCCAGCAGCTTAGAGGACTCCTCCTACGAGCAGTACTTC; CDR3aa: CASSLEDSSYEQYF
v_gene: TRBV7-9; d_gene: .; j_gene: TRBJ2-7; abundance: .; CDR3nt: TGTGCCAGCAGCTTCGGGTCGGGGGGCCAACAGCAGTACTTC; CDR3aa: CASSFGSGGQQQYF
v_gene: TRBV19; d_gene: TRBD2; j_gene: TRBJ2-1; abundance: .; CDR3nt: TGTGCCAGTAGCCTGGGAGGGTTGGGGCAGTTCTTC; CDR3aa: CASSLGGLGQFF